These 3 T cell receptor beta chains were sequenced from one sample in a study of T-cell reconstitution after alpha-beta-depleted transplantation in children. It was with unique molecular identifiers that the TCRbeta library was prepared. A single record per CDR3 protein comes from TCRdb applying MiXCR to the PCR reads. Of 500,000 to 650,000 distinct CDR3 sequences listed, 13% are singletons. Sequenced here: PBMCs, mostly from graft donor cells, sampled 360 days after TCRalphabeta/CD19-depleted stem cell transplant. Every receptor here comes from a male patient younger than 18 who had a stem cell transplant for acute myeloid leukemia, so the T cells may come from the graft donor.

The chain recombines TRBV29-1 with TRBJ1-1; the D is unclear. The CDR3 runs 12 residues. The V end lost 4 bases, the J end lost 5 bases, and 11 bases lay between the germline ends. Germline loops: CDR1 SQVTM, CDR2 ANQGSEA. The DNA of the CDR3 is TGCAGCGTTGTACTCACCGGGACTGAAGCTTTCTTT. Encoded protein: CSVVLTGTEAFF.

This clonotype occurred a few times. The rearrangement links TRBV6-5 to TRBJ2-7; maybe TRBD1 (5 bases). Germline-derived CDR1 and CDR2 are MNHEY and SVGAGI. CDR3 length: 15 amino acids. V was pared by 0 bases and J by 0 bases, with 9 bases between. The CDR3 here is CASSYSLDISYEQYF. CDR3 DNA: TGTGCCAGCAGTTACTCCCTGGACATCTCCTACGAGCAGTACTTC.

This clonotype was counted between two and nine times. The chain uses TRBV20-1 and TRBJ2-3; D possibly corresponds to TRBD1 (6 bases). In germline, CDR1 is DFQATT, CDR2 SNEGSKA (reference sequence). There are 12 residues in the CDR3. Trimming left V 3 bases short and J 5 bases short, with 9 bases between. This CDR3 reads CSASGTLDTQYF. In DNA, the CDR3 is TGCAGTGCTAGCGGGACACTAGATACGCAGTATTTT.